The clone carrying this TCR beta chain was seen at least ten times. Its antigen is undetermined. This entry comes from a study of T-cell reconstitution after alpha-beta-depleted transplantation in children. Findings and limits, study-wide: After one year, T-cell counts and TCRbeta diversity mostly came from new T cells.

CDR1 and CDR2 (germline): PRHDT, FYEKMQ (reference sequence). This CDR3 has 15 residues. V was clipped by 5 bases and J by 5 bases; unmatched bases: 7. Using unique molecular identifiers, the investigators prepared the TCRbeta library. TCRdb reprocessed the PCR reads via MiXCR and lists one record per CDR3 protein. The sample has 200,000 or so distinct CDR3 sequences; roughly 6.3% are singletons. The clonotype comes from a girl less than two years old with combined immunodeficiency, due to receive a stem cell transplant. The chain combines TRBV13 with TRBJ2-1; 9 bases align to TRBD2. The sample in question was PBMCs, obtained before TCRalphabeta/CD19-depleted stem cell transplant. This CDR3 reads CASSAGLARNNEQFF. CDR3 nucleotides: TGTGCCAGCAGCGCCGGACTAGCGCGAAACAATGAGCAGTTCTTC.